This T cell receptor beta chain was identified in a study of T-cell reconstitution after alpha-beta-depleted transplantation in children (dated by TCRdb to 2016 to 2017). Concerning the study at large: Using TCR repertoire profiling, the study followed T-cell immune reconstitution in a quantitative way in children after TCRalphabeta/CD19-depleted allogeneic hematopoietic cell transplantation.

Concerning this clonotype itself: Its antigen is not yet known. No much larger clone exists at a distance of one base, and base qualities are not known.

The V and J ends are trimmed by 2 bases and 4 bases, leaving 17 bases between them. Spanning cysteine to phenylalanine, the CDR3 consists of 16 amino acids. CDR3 DNA is the only sequence kept; it has 48 bases, read in frame from the first base. In the germline V gene, CDR1 corresponds to SGHRS and CDR2 to YFSETQ. Libraries were constructed by PCR. Data came from an Illumina HiSeq 2500. Molecular barcoding was employed in the preparation of TCR libraries, with unique molecular identifiers being used to normalize TCRbeta repertoire quantification. The public reads were reanalyzed by TCRdb: fastp trimming at Q25, MiXCR alignment, in-frame beta chains only. When rows share a CDR3 protein, they turn into one entry using the most common DNA and genes. This sample gives about 540,000 distinct CDR3 sequences in total; about 18% of them show up just once. Of the sample, 2.5% to 3.5% falls within the top ten clones.

The material was PBMCs from the stem cell graft donor, obtained from the stem cell graft. The chain couples TRBV5-1 to TRBJ2-3; 6 matching bases give a weak D call of TRBD2. This TCR came from a human donor who donated a stem cell graft to a child with acute lymphoblastic leukemia. The CDR3 protein is CASSFGWRDLADTQYF. The nucleotide sequence reads as follows: TGCGCCAGCAGCTTCGGTTGGCGGGACCTCGCAGATACGCAGTATTTT.